These 2 T cell receptor beta chains originate from one sample sequenced in a study of technical replicates of blood from several donors (dated by TCRdb to about 2017). The receptor library was made with the immunoSEQ multiplex PCR assay. TCRdb's version of the immuneACCESS table is confined to in-frame rearrangements and falls short of the full clone set. An unresolved V gene accounts for under half of the shortfall where checked; the remainder is of unknown origin. The sample contains roughly 79,000 clones, about 92% of them found a single time. The ten largest clones represent about 0.41% of the sample. The sample taken for sequencing was T cells isolated from PBMCs. These receptor sequences come from a human donor in good health.

The gene calls are TRBV4-2 and TRBJ2-1, with 12 bases matching TRBD2. V trimming: 1 base; J trimming: 4 bases; junction bases outside the gene matches: 5. This CDR3 comprises 17 residues. Germline CDR1 LGHNA, CDR2 YNFKEQ. For the CDR3, the DNA is TGTGCCAGCAGCCAAGCATACGGGACTAGCGGGTACAATGAGCAGTTCTTC. This translates into CASSQAYGTSGYNEQFF.

This chain uses TRBV11-2 with TRBJ2-7; 7 nucleotides match TRBD1. This CDR3 has 15 residues. Germline lookup yields CDR1 SGHAT and CDR2 FQNNGV. Trimming removed 5 bases from V and 2 bases from J; junction bases left unmatched: 9. CDR3 DNA sequence: TGTGCCAGCAGCCCCCTAGGACAGGCTACCTACGAGCAGTACTTC. This encodes CASSPLGQATYEQYF.